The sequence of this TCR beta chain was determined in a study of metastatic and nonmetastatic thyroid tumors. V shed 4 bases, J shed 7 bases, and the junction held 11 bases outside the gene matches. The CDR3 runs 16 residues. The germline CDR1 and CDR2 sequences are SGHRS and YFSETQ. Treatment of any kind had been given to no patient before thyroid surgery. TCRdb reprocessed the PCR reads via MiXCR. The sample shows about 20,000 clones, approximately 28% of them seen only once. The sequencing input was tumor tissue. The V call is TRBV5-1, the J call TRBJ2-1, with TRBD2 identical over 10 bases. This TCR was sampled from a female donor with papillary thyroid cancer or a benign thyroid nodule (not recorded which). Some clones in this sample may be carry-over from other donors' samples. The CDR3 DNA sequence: TGCGCCAGCAGCCCCACCAGCGGGAGGGCCTTGAATGAGCAGTTCTTC. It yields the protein CASSPTSGRALNEQFF.